The TCR beta chain described here comes from a study of T cells expressing NK-cell markers. Study summary: It was from sorted CD3+CD56+NKG2C+, CD3+CD56+NKG2C- and CD3+CD56-NKG2C+ T cells that TCR beta repertoires came. HCMV serostatus: most of the eight sequenced donors positive, one negative. The study, taken as a whole, reports: In more than 5 donors, dominant CD3+CD56+NKG2C+ clonotypes ranked among the top 10 CD8+ clonotypes.

In generating TCR beta cDNA, 5'RACE template switching with UMIs was used. Using the 5' RACE reads, TCRdb records one entry per CDR3 protein without DNA. The sample totals about 400,000 distinct CDR3 sequences. Germline CDR1 is SGHVS and CDR2 is FQNEAQ. The CDR3 spans 16 residues. Comments on this clonotype: Its specificity is unknown.

The chain carries TRBV7-8 and TRBJ1-4; the D gene TCRdb calls, TRBD1, cannot be checked with no DNA. Sequenced: blood T cells: a sorted CD56 or NKG2C T cell subset, CD4+ or CD8+ T cells, or bulk PBMC T cells (not recorded which). The TCR comes from a woman aged 45-65 years in good health. CDR3 sequence: CASSLVSPGARGKLFF.